Described below is a single T cell receptor (beta chain) sequence and its context. Its binding antigen is unknown. Base qualities are not recorded, but no much larger clone differs from it by a single base. Libraries were prepared through the immunoSEQ multiplex PCR assay. TCRdb holds this immuneACCESS table with in-frame rearrangements only. Some clones are missing; in checked studies, unresolved V genes explain under half, and the rest has no known cause. The sample yields fewer than 40,000 clones; more than 90% were counted once. The ten most abundant clones make up under 8% of the sample. Its CDR3 holds 14 amino acids, cysteine through phenylalanine. The kept DNA is CDR3 alone, 42 bases in frame from the first base. In the germline V gene, CDR1 corresponds to KGHSH and CDR2 to LQKENI. Cut back by 3 bases and 1 base, the V and J ends lie 9 bases apart. The treatment or condition label of this sample denotes: preoperative locoregional IRX-2 cytokine immunotherapy. The samples were obtained from a phase Ib study in which preoperative, locoregional IRX-2 cytokine immunotherapy intended to prime immune responses was tested. The donors were early-stage breast cancer patients who were given IRX-2 prior to surgery.

This entry is derived from a study of preoperative IRX-2 immunotherapy in early breast cancer (dated 2019 in TCRdb). The chain uses TRBV18 and TRBJ2-5; TRBD2 is a possible D gene, resting on 6 matching bases. This sequence was found in a human donor with breast cancer. Sampling was conducted from a patient treated with IRX-2 immunotherapy. The bases are TGTGCCAGCTCACCCCAGGGACTCCAAGAGACCCAGTACTTC. This encodes CASSPQGLQETQYF.